This T cell receptor (beta chain) was captured in a study of CD8 T cells in ankylosing spondylitis. V was clipped by 7 bases and J by 6 bases; unmatched bases: 8. The CDR3 has 14 residues. Germline-derived CDR1 and CDR2 are SGHRS and YFSETQ. TCRdb recomputed calls from the 5' RACE reads with MiXCR, one row per CDR3 protein. In the table there are 100,000 to 150,000 distinct CDR3 sequences, more than 6.5% of which are singletons. This clonotype was observed many times. The material sequenced was blood, either unsorted or a sorted T cell fraction (not recorded which). The sequence was collected from a male donor with ankylosing spondylitis or in good health (not recorded which). The genes are TRBV5-1 and TRBJ2-3; 10 bases are a match to TRBD1. The CDR3 nucleotides read TGCGCCAGCTCGGGACAGGGGTCGGGGGATACGCAGTATTTT. As protein: CASSGQGSGDTQYF. Looking up the rest from reference TRBV5-1 and TRBJ2-3 gives the full variable domain: KAGVTQTPRYLIKTRGQQVTLSCSPISGHRSVSWYQQTPGQGLQFLFEYFSETQRNKGNFPGRFSGRQFSNSRSEMNVSTLELGDSALYLCASSGQGSGDTQYFGPGTRLTVL.